This paragraph covers one T cell receptor beta chain sequence. Its cognate antigen has yet to be identified. Since the CDR3 does not end with the conserved phenylalanine or tryptophan, this likely comes from a read error. These data are taken from a study of tumor and adjacent non-tumor tissue in lung cancer (dated by TCRdb to 2017 to 2018). About the full investigation: The cohort included about a dozen adenocarcinoma, 2 squamous cell carcinoma and 1 small cell lung cancer patients. TCRbeta CDR3 sequencing was performed on 30 to 35 paired specimens, with one tumor sample and one normal lung sample collected per patient. The study compared bulk TCRbeta repertoires from lung tumor tissue and matched distant non-tumor lung tissue of more than 12 lung cancer patients. The approximately 15 patients were aged 31 to 76 years, included about 10 men and 5 women, and had TNM stage I to III disease. A total of 95 million to 150 million productive TCRbeta reads were generated by sequencing, corresponding to an average of approximately 4.5 million reads per sample. Beyond this particular receptor, the publication reports: The sequencing platform is not named in the methods, and unique molecular identifiers are not mentioned. TCR diversity was significantly higher in younger patients, and greater tumor TCR diversity was associated with shorter overall survival and shorter disease-free survival. Peripheral blood was not sequenced, so blood TCRbeta repertoires were not examined in the lung cancer patients of the study. TCR diversity (inverse Simpson) was significantly higher in tumor than in normal lung tissue (roughly 430 vs 170, P = 0.0075, Mann-Whitney U test). In normal lung, the top 100 clones accounted for a significantly larger cumulative share of the repertoire than in tumor tissue. The cohort had only about 14 patients, and the authors noted that larger samples and more detailed clinical data are needed.

Receptors were amplified or captured by multiplex PCR. Sequenced on an Illumina HiSeq 2500. Following protocols modified from ARM-PCR, the researchers constructed TCRbeta libraries through three rounds of nested PCR with primers (Table S4). Before sequencing, PCR products of 200-500 bp were excised from the gel and purified with the QIAquick gel extraction kit. The study's own analysis went as follows. Trimmomatic was used to clean the reads, FLASH was used to merge the reads into complete CDR3 sequences, and MiTCR was used to assign the reads to V(D)J germline segments. Clonal diversity was calculated as the inverse Simpson's index using VDJtools. A read counted as productive if the sequence was in-frame and lacked a premature stop codon. The public reads were reanalyzed by TCRdb: fastp trimming at Q25, MiXCR alignment, in-frame beta chains only. Rows are combined by CDR3 protein, so each entry shows the most common genes and DNA. It is TCRdb's table, rather than the study itself, that gives the V and J calls and clone size. In this sample the table shows approximately 65,000 distinct CDR3 sequences, 50% to 60% of which occur a single time. 20% of the sample comes from the top ten.

V and J lose 2 bases and 5 bases, and a span of 6 bases separates them. The CDR3 has 12 residues if both end residues are counted. The retained sequence is limited to the CDR3, 36 bases, with the frame set at the first base. The germline V gene gives CDR1 as KGHDR and CDR2 as SFDVKD. RNA was isolated from bulk, unsorted tissue, and RNA quality was assessed with a NanoDrop ND-1000 and an Agilent 2100. All donors had newly diagnosed lung cancer, had not received prior chemotherapy, and were admitted for thoracic surgery in China between August and November 2014. Patients with previous radiotherapy or chemotherapy, or with another concurrent cancer, were excluded from the study. Surgical tissue pieces of about 1-2.1 cm3 were preserved in RNAlater solution and were kept at -80 degrees C until use.

Sequencing used lung tumor tissue. This receptor was obtained from a man between 45 and 60 years old with non-small cell lung cancer. Rearrangement joined TRBV24-1 to TRBJ2-7; the D gene cannot be resolved reliably. The CDR3 region: CATSDSEDEQYY. The sequenced DNA: TGTGCCACCAGTGATTCCGAGGACGAGCAGTACTAC.